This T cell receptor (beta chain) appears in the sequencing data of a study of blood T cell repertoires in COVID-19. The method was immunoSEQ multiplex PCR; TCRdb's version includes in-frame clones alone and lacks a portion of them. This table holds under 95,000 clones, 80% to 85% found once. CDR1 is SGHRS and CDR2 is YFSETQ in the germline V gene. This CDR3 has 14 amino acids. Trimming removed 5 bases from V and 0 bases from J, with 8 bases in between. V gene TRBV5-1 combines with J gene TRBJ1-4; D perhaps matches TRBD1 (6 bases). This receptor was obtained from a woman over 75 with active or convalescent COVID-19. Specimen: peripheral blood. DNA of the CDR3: TGCGCCAGCAGAGGACAGACAACTAATGAAAAACTGTTTTTT. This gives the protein CASRGQTTNEKLFF.